This paragraph reports one T cell receptor beta chain. Its target is not known. This record belongs to a study of cytomegalovirus exposure and HLA in healthy donors. Across the whole study: Ancestry clustering placed around four fifths of over 300 genotyped donors in the Caucasian-associated cluster.

Despite likely unrecorded immune exposures, the donors were nominally healthy at the time of sampling. General study results and limits: In a later analysis, at a false discovery rate of 0.05, approximately 18,000 TCR beta sequences were associated with HLA alleles.

Germline V lookup: CDR1 MNHEY, CDR2 SMNVEV (reference sequence). This CDR3 contains 16 residues. The V gene end was trimmed by 4 bases and the J gene end by 2 bases; junction bases not matched to a gene: 6. The primer mix had 60 Vbeta and 13 Jbeta primers. The repertoire was sequenced with immunoSEQ multiplex PCR; TCRdb's copy has only in-frame clones and lacks some. The sample shows around 210,000 clones, and roughly 0.98% sits with its ten largest clones. The source of this sequence is a woman younger than 45 in good health and CMV-seropositive. The specimen was PBMCs. V usage is TRBV27 and J usage is TRBJ1-5, with 9 nucleotides matching TRBD1. The CDR3, as DNA: TGTGCCAGCAGTTACCACAGGGGGCGAGGCAATCAGCCCCAGCATTTT. Its translation is CASSYHRGRGNQPQHF.